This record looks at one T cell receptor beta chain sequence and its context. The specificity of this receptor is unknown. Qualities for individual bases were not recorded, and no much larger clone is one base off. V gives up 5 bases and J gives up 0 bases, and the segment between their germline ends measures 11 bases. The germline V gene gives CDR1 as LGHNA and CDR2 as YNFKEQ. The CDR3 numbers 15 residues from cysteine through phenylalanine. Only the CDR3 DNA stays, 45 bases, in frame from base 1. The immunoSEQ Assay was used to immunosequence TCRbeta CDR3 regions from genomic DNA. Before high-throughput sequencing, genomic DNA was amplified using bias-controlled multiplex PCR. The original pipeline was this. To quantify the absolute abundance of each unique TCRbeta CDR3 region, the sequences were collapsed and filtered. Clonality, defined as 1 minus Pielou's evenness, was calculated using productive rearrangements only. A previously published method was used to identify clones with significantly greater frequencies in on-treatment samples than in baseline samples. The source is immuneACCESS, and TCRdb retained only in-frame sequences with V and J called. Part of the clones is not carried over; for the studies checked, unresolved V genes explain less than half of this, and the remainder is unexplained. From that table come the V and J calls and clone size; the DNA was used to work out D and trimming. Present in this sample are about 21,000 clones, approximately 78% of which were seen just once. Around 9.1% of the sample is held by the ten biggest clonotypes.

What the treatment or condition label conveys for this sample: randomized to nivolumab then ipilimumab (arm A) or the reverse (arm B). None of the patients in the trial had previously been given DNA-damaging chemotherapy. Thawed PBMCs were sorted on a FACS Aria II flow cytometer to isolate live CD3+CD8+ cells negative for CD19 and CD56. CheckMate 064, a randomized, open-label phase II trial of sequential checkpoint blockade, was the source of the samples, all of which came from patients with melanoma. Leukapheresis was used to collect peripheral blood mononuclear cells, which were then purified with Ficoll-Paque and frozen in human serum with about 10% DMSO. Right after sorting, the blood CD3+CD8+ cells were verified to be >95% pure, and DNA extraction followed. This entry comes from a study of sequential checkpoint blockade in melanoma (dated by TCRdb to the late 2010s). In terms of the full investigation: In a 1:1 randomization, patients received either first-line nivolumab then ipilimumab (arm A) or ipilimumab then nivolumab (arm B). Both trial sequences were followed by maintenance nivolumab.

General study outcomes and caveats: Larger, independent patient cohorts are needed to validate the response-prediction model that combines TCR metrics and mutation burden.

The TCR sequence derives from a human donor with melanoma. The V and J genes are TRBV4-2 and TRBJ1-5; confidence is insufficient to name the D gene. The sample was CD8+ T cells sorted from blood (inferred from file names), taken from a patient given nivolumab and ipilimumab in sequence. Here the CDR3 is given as CASSLEGYSNQPQHF. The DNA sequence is TGTGCCAGCAGCTTAGAGGGCTATAGCAATCAGCCCCAGCATTTT.